This T cell receptor (beta chain) was sequenced for a study of Tregs in tolerant kidney transplant recipients. V gave up 1 base and J gave up 0 bases, with 8 bases separating them. The CDR3 is made up of 15 amino acids. Germline V lookup: CDR1 SGHNT, CDR2 YYREEE (reference sequence). Data came from immunoSEQ multiplex PCR; TCRdb stores just in-frame clones and leaves some out. The data hold tens of thousands of clones, with 95% to 98% observed a single time. This clonotype was sampled from a human donor who received a combined kidney and bone marrow transplant. The chain combines TRBV5-4 with TRBJ2-1; possible D gene TRBD1, 6 bases. The specimen comprised CD4+ T cells from blood, sampled before the transplant. The CDR3 reads CASSLQGSSYNEQFF. The CDR3 region has the DNA TGTGCCAGCAGCTTGCAGGGGAGCTCCTACAATGAGCAGTTCTTC.